This T cell receptor (beta chain) was recorded in a study of cytomegalovirus exposure and HLA in healthy donors. With 60 Vbeta and 13 Jbeta primers, the PCR was carried out. TCRdb's table, derived via immunoSEQ multiplex PCR, lists solely in-frame clones and lacks some. The sample carries 100,000 to 150,000 clones, approximately 70% recorded once. The CDR3 contains 14 residues. Germline V gene lookup returns CDR1 MDHEN and CDR2 SYDVKM. V was clipped by 7 bases and J by 6 bases; unmatched bases: 6. The TCR sequence derives from a man aged 18 to 30 in good health and CMV-seronegative. The rearrangement joins TRBV28 to TRBJ1-4; 9 bases match TRBD1. The sequencing sample was made of PBMCs. The CDR3 DNA follows: TGTGCCAGCAAGGGGACAGGGTCACATGAAAAACTGTTTTTT. Protein: CASKGTGSHEKLFF.